This note documents a single T cell receptor beta chain sequence. V was shortened by 4 bases and J by 3 bases, with 10 bases between the two germline ends. This CDR3 is built from 13 residues. In germline, CDR1 is SGHRS, CDR2 YFSETQ. The sample belongs to a study of blood T cell repertoires in COVID-19. Study in general: Researchers got acute and convalescent COVID-19 samples from the United States, Italy and Spain. T cells, B-cell-depleted T cells, or PBMCs supplied cDNA or gDNA.

In the authors' methods: Estimation of nucleated cell counts relied on the amplification of reference gene primers. This table comes from immunoSEQ multiplex PCR, and its TCRdb copy is limited to in-frame clones, with some not included. That table supplies the V and J calls and clone size; D and trimming were determined from the DNA. The sample includes 110,000 to 150,000 clones, 70% to 80% seen only once; the top ten take approximately 3.6%. The TCR sequence derives from a man aged 60-69 years with acute or convalescent COVID-19. The gene calls are TRBV5-1 and TRBJ2-5; perhaps TRBD1 as D (6 bases). The sequenced sample consisted of peripheral blood. The CDR3 DNA reads as TGCGCCAGCAGCCCCACAGGGAAAGAGACCCAGTACTTC. The encoded protein is CASSPTGKETQYF.